This T cell receptor (beta chain) was recorded in a study of blood T cell repertoires in COVID-19 (dated by TCRdb to about 2020). Background on the whole study: Samples from collaborators originated in the United States, Italy and Spain and spanned both the acute and convalescent phases of COVID-19. Where available, HLA class I and class II types were obtained from metadata supplied by the sample provider rather than from assay-based typing. The dataset comprised deeply sampled blood TCRbeta repertoires from subjects exposed to, actively infected with, or recovered from COVID-19. Nearly every sample came with metadata listing a de-identified subject ID, COVID-19 status, age in years and sex. The repertoires were made available in a free public database intended to serve as a resource for research on the immune response to SARS-CoV-2. The material from the prospective study consisted of cDNA or gDNA derived from T cells, B-cell-depleted T cells, or PBMCs. The samples were drawn from two sources: the first 160 participants of the ongoing ImmuneRACE study, and 1,000 to 1,500 subjects contributed by 6 global collaborators. Paper-wide results and their limitations: Clinical and demographic metadata were provided uncurated, with the amount varying by source and participant.

A note on this clone: No antigen is known for it. It has no much larger one-base neighbor in the sample; base qualities were not kept.

Whole blood was collected in K2EDTA tubes by collaborating institutions according to the institutions' own protocols. For TCRbeta analysis, collaborator samples were shipped as frozen whole blood, as isolated PBMCs, or as DNA extracted from either sample type. The immunoSEQ Assay, a bias-controlled multiplex PCR, was used to amplify TCRbeta CDR3 regions from genomic DNA. The paper's data handling went like this. The number of nucleated cells in each sample was estimated by amplification of reference gene primers within the assay. To quantify the absolute abundance of each unique TCRbeta CDR3 rearrangement, sequence reads were collapsed and filtered. For each sample, productive Simpson clonality was calculated as the square root of Simpson's diversity index over productive rearrangements. Held by TCRdb, this immuneACCESS table contains in-frame sequences only and omits some clones. Under half of the omission traces to an unresolved V gene where checked; the cause of the rest is unknown. For V, J and clone size, that table is used; D and trimming come from the DNA. The table for this sample lists fewer than 90,000 clones; 80% to 90% of them were counted only once. Of the sample, over 35% falls within the top ten clones.

Via the germline V gene, CDR1 is SGHRS and CDR2 YFSETQ. V is pared back by 0 bases and J by 0 bases, with 16 bases lying between the germline termini. The CDR3 runs 17 amino acids, cysteine and phenylalanine included. Kept here is only the CDR3 DNA, which spans 51 bases and is read in frame from base 1. The TCR originated in a man in his 70s with acute or convalescent COVID-19. Sample: peripheral blood. The chain was built from TRBV5-1 and TRBJ2-7, with the identity of the D gene unclear. The DNA is TGCGCCAGCAGCTTGGCCCCGGTCCAGGCCTCCTCCTACGAGCAGTACTTC. It specifies CASSLAPVQASSYEQYF.